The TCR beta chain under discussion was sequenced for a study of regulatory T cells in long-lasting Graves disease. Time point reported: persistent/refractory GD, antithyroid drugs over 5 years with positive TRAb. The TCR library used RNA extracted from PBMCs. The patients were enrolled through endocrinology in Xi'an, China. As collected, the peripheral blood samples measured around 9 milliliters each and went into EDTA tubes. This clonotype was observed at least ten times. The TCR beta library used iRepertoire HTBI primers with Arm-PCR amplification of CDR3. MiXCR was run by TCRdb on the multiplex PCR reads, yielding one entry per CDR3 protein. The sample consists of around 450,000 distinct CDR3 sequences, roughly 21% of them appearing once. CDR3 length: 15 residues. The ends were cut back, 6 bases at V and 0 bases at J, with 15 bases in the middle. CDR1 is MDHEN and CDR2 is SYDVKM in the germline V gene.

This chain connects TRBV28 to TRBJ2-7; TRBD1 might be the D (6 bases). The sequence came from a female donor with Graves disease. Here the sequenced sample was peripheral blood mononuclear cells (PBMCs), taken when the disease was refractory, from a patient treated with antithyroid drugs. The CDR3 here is CASRFITGSSYEQYF. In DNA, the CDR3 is TGTGCCAGCAGGTTTATAACAGGGAGCTCCTACGAGCAGTACTTC.